The 9 T cell receptor beta chains given below trace back to one sample, sequenced in a study of T cell changes during pregnancy in multiple sclerosis. Only in-frame clones appear in the TCRdb table, and some are missing; sequencing was by immunoSEQ multiplex PCR. The table has about 23,000 clones, about 89% seen once. This specimen was CD8+ T cells from peripheral blood mononuclear cells, taken in the first trimester of pregnancy. The receptors were gathered from a female donor with multiple sclerosis, enrolled in a pregnancy study.

The rearrangement links TRBV7-3 to TRBJ2-1; 11 bases are a match to TRBD2. From germline, CDR1 is SGHTA and CDR2 FQGTGA. With V trimmed by 5 bases and J by 3 bases, 3 bases remained unmatched. The CDR3 is 15 residues long. The CDR3 sequence is CASSPGTSGYNEQFF. The CDR3 bases are TGTGCCAGCAGCCCCGGGACTAGCGGCTACAATGAGCAGTTCTTC.

This sequence joins TRBV28 and TRBJ2-7, with TRBD1 matching 8 bases. The trim removed 6 bases at V and 2 bases at J, leaving 18 bases unmatched. CDR1 and CDR2 from the germline V gene are MDHEN and SYDVKM. The CDR3 runs 18 residues. In DNA, the CDR3 is TGTGCCAGCAGCAGCCCCACCGTTAGGACAGGGATCGCCTACGAGCAGTACTTC. Its translation is CASSSPTVRTGIAYEQYF.

The V gene is TRBV30, the J gene TRBJ1-2, with 10 bases that match TRBD1. V shed 3 bases, J shed 3 bases, and the junction held 4 bases outside the gene matches. The CDR3 has 14 amino acids. Germline lookup yields CDR1 GTSNPN and CDR2 SVGIG (reference sequence). CDR3 DNA sequence: TGTGCCTGGAGCCCCGGACAGGGGGACTATGGCTACACCTTC. Its protein product is CAWSPGQGDYGYTF.

This chain connects TRBV29-1 to TRBJ2-5, with D unresolved. V dropped 6 bases and J dropped 1 base, with 15 bases sitting between them. The germline gives CDR1 SQVTM, CDR2 ANQGSEA. The CDR3 runs 14 residues. The CDR3 region is CSVELDSPQETQYF. The CDR3 bases are TGCAGCGTCGAGCTCGACTCCCCCCAAGAGACCCAGTACTTC.

The CDR3, as DNA: TGTGCCAGTAGTATATGGGGACTGGACTATGGCTACACCTTC. Residues: CASSIWGLDYGYTF. The chain couples TRBV19 to TRBJ1-2; D may be TRBD1 (5 bases). The CDR3 runs to 14 residues. Between the trimmed V and J ends, which lost 2 bases and 3 bases, there was a span of 10 bases. Germline-derived CDR1 and CDR2 are LNHDA and SQIVND (reference sequence). The entire variable domain, with the rest obtained from reference TRBV19 and TRBJ1-2, is as follows: DGGITQSPKYLFRKEGQNVTLSCEQNLNHDAMYWYRQDPGQGLRLIYYSQIVNDFQKGDIAEGYSVSREKKESFPLTVTSAQKNPTAFYLCASSIWGLDYGYTFGSGTRLTVV.

The chain is built from TRBV4-2 and TRBJ1-3; 9 bases are shared with TRBD1. Germline CDR1 and CDR2: LGHNA and YNFKEQ. This CDR3 contains 19 residues. Trimming took 4 bases from V and 2 from J; bases not matched to a gene: 15. The CDR3 DNA reads as TGTGCCAGCAGCCGAAAAAAGGAGGACAGGGGAGCGGCTGGAAACACCATATATTTT. Protein sequence: CASSRKKEDRGAAGNTIYF.

The CDR3 is CASSMGGVKEETQYF. DNA of the CDR3: TGTGCCAGTAGTATGGGGGGGGTGAAGGAAGAGACCCAGTACTTC. This chain links TRBV19 with TRBJ2-5; TRBD2 matches at 7 bases. Trimming cost V 3 bases and J 3 bases; bases outside gene matches: 7. The CDR3 consists of 15 residues. Looked up from germline, CDR1 is LNHDA and CDR2 is SQIVND (reference sequence).

The V call is TRBV29-1, the J call TRBJ2-7, with no clear D. CDR1 is SQVTM and CDR2 is ANQGSEA in the germline V gene. Trimming removed 5 bases at V and 3 bases at J, with 5 bases between. The CDR3 loop spans 10 amino acids. The CDR3 sequence: CSVLLYEQYF. The CDR3 bases are TGCAGCGTTCTTCTCTACGAGCAGTACTTC.

V is TRBV5-8 and J is TRBJ1-2; 7 bases are a match to TRBD1. CDR1 is SGHTS, CDR2 YDEGEE, per germline. V dropped 4 bases and J dropped 1; count of bases not matched to a gene: 10. The CDR3 loop spans 16 amino acids. CDR3 DNA sequence: TGTGCCAGCAGCACTGGGACAGCGACATTTAACTATGGCTACACCTTC. Its translation: CASSTGTATFNYGYTF. The complete variable domain, with remaining parts taken from reference TRBV5-8 and TRBJ1-2, reads EAGVTQSPTHLIKTRGQQATLRCSPISGHTSVYWYQQALGLGLQFLLWYDEGEERNRGNFPPRFSGRQFPNYSSELNVNALELEDSALYLCASSTGTATFNYGYTFGSGTRLTVV.